This T cell receptor beta chain was found in a study of T cells in Graves' hyperthyroidism and ophthalmopathy. Amplified TCR beta CDR3 regions derived from RNA transcripts. First-round RT-PCR with HTBI primers amplified the TCR CDR3 region. TCRdb processed the multiplex PCR reads anew with MiXCR; each CDR3 protein has one entry. The top ten hold around 7.7% of the sample, which has 700,000 or so distinct CDR3 sequences, about a sixth seen once. This clonotype was seen only a few times. At one boundary the junction diverges from the germline segment, which might be a read error. Germline assignment: CDR1 KGHDR and CDR2 SFDVKD. CDR3 length: 16 amino acids.

Material: blood. V and J are TRBV24-1 and TRBJ2-5; perhaps TRBD2 as D (5 bases). The TCR originated in a man between 18 and 35 years old with Graves' hyperthyroidism. The CDR3 DNA sequence: TGTGCCACCAGCGATTTGCAATTTTCCGGGATGGAGACCCAGTACTTC. Its translation is CATSDLQFSGMETQYF.